Following are 25 T cell receptor beta chains from one sample sequenced in a study of T cell responses to AZD1222 COVID-19 vaccine. Assay used: immunoSEQ multiplex PCR; TCRdb lists only in-frame clones, some missing. The sample has around 140,000 clones; approximately 85% are singletons. The sequencing used peripheral blood, collected 28 days after the second dose of the MenACWY control vaccine. The receptors were sampled from an adult who received the MenACWY meningococcal vaccine as a control.

This sequence joins TRBV5-1 and TRBJ2-2, with D possibly TRBD2 on 6 matching bases. Looked up from germline, CDR1 is SGHRS and CDR2 is YFSETQ. The CDR3 is 15 amino acids. V was trimmed by 7 bases and J by 1 base, leaving 14 bases between them. The CDR3: CASGREQRNTGELFF. DNA for the CDR3: TGCGCCAGCGGACGGGAGCAGAGGAACACCGGGGAGCTGTTTTTT. Filled out from reference TRBV5-1 and TRBJ2-2, the complete variable domain reads KAGVTQTPRYLIKTRGQQVTLSCSPISGHRSVSWYQQTPGQGLQFLFEYFSETQRNKGNFPGRFSGRQFSNSRSEMNVSTLELGDSALYLCASGREQRNTGELFFGEGSRLTVL.

V usage is TRBV6-1 and J usage is TRBJ2-7, with 10 bases that match TRBD2. The CDR3 sequence is 14 residues long. Germline V gene data show CDR1 as MNHNS and CDR2 as SASEGT. V was pared by 3 bases and J by 10 bases, with 9 bases of the junction left unmatched. Here the CDR3 reads CASSDSLGTSAQYF. In DNA, the CDR3 is TGTGCCAGCAGTGACAGTTTGGGGACTAGCGCTCAGTACTTC.

This clone was counted only a few times. The gene calls are TRBV5-1 and TRBJ2-7, with D hard to call. CDR3 length: 14 residues. The V end was cut by 4 bases, the J end by 2 bases, with 13 bases between. Germline V lookup: CDR1 SGHRS, CDR2 YFSETQ. CDR3 residues: CASSTRTFPYEQYF. The CDR3 coding sequence is TGCGCCAGCAGCACGCGGACGTTCCCCTACGAGCAGTACTTC.

This clone has a single count. The chain is built from TRBV2 and TRBJ2-1; D may be TRBD2 (5 bases). Germline values: CDR1 SNHLY, CDR2 FYNNEI. Trimming shortened V by 3 bases and J by 15 bases, and 15 bases separated the two germline ends. This CDR3 is built from 12 residues. CDR3 loop: CASSERLASLFF. The CDR3 bases are TGTGCCAGCAGTGAGCGGTTAGCGAGCCTGTTCTTC.

V usage is TRBV6-6 and J usage is TRBJ1-2; D is unclear. Germline lookup yields CDR1 MNHNY and CDR2 SVGAGI (reference sequence). Trimming cost V 5 bases and J 2 bases, with 15 bases left between them. There are 15 residues in the CDR3. The CDR3 region is CASSTPGRMNYGYTF. The DNA for the CDR3 is TGTGCCAGCAGTACCCCCGGACGGATGAACTATGGCTACACCTTC.

Here the CDR3 reads CASSLLESYGYTF. The CDR3 nucleotides are TGTGCCAGCAGCTTATTAGAAAGTTATGGCTACACCTTC. V and J are TRBV7-2 and TRBJ1-2; D is ambiguous. V gave up 2 bases and J gave up 5 bases, with 9 bases separating them. Germline values: CDR1 SGHTA, CDR2 FQGNSA. CDR3 size: 13 residues. The complete variable domain, with remaining parts taken from reference TRBV7-2 and TRBJ1-2, reads GAGVSQSPSNKVTEKGKDVELRCDPISGHTALYWYRQSLGQGLEFLIYFQGNSAPDKSGLPSDRFSAERTGGSVSTLTIQRTQQEDSAVYLCASSLLESYGYTFGSGTRLTVV.

About this clone: Its ends do not fully match the called genes, so a read error is possible. The J gene is TRBJ2-1, the V gene TRBV30; TRBD1 is a possible D gene (6 bases). The CDR3 length is 11 residues. CDR1 is GTSNPN and CDR2 is SVGIG in the germline V gene (reference sequence). The chain's CDR3 is CAWRIQGPSLF. CDR3 in DNA: TGTGCCTGGAGGATACAGGGCCCTTCCCTCTTC.

The chain has TRBV19 and TRBJ2-7; 7 bases are a match to TRBD1. Germline V gene lookup returns CDR1 LNHDA and CDR2 SQIVND (reference sequence). This CDR3 has 16 residues. CDR3 residues: CANSPSLDRESYEQYV. The CDR3 DNA follows: TGTGCCAATAGTCCCTCACTCGACAGGGAGTCCTACGAGCAGTACGTC.

V is TRBV6-1 and J is TRBJ2-3; D gene ambiguous. Germline V gives CDR1 MNHNS, CDR2 SASEGT. The CDR3 has 15 residues. V gave up 0 bases and J gave up 4 bases, with 11 bases separating them. The CDR3 region is CASSEAWSDADTQYF. The CDR3 nucleotides are TGTGCCAGCAGTGAAGCGTGGTCCGACGCAGATACGCAGTATTTT.

The gene calls are TRBV5-1 and TRBJ2-3; 9 nucleotides agree with TRBD2. The CDR3 consists of 15 residues. J was trimmed by 0 bases and V by 2 bases; bases with no gene match: 1. CDR1 and CDR2 from the germline V gene are SGHRS and YFSETQ. The CDR3 is CASSFGLASTDTQYF. The CDR3 DNA sequence: TGCGCCAGCAGCTTCGGACTAGCGAGCACAGATACGCAGTATTTT.

The chain has TRBV19 and TRBJ1-2; D might be TRBD1 (6 bases). V lost 6 bases to trimming and J lost 8 bases, with 19 bases between them. CDR3 length: 14 residues. Germline lookup yields CDR1 LNHDA and CDR2 SQIVND (reference sequence). For the CDR3, the DNA is TGTGCCAGTAGGAAACAGGGATCGGTTGAGGGCTACACCTTC. This sequence encodes CASRKQGSVEGYTF.

The rearrangement links TRBV28 to TRBJ2-7, with D possibly TRBD2 on 5 matching bases. Germline assignment: CDR1 MDHEN and CDR2 SYDVKM. V was clipped by 2 bases and J by 2 bases, with 16 bases between them. This CDR3 comprises 16 residues. As DNA, the CDR3 is TGTGCCAGCAGTTTAAAGTTGGGGAGTGGAACCTACGAGCAGTACGTC. This gives the protein CASSLKLGSGTYEQYV.

This clone was seen just once. This rearrangement joins TRBV3-1 (or the pseudogene TRBV3-2) to TRBJ2-7; TRBD1 is a possible D gene (7 bases). V was pared by 1 base and J by 3 bases, with 13 bases between. Germline V gene data show CDR1 as LGHDT and CDR2 as YNNKEL (reference sequence). The CDR3 runs 15 residues. The CDR3 loop reads CASSQAGGPLYEQYF. The CDR3 DNA reads as TGTGCCAGCAGCCAAGCAGGGGGGCCACTCTACGAGCAGTACTTC.

This clone was recorded a few times. The genes are TRBV6-5 and TRBJ1-5, with D unresolved. The CDR3 is 13 residues long. V gave up 0 bases and J gave up 9 bases, with 9 bases separating them. CDR1 MNHEY and CDR2 SVGAGI come from the germline V gene. The chain's CDR3 is CASSYSKGGPQHF. The CDR3 DNA reads TGTGCCAGCAGTTACTCGAAAGGAGGGCCCCAGCATTTT.

The genes are TRBV11-2 and TRBJ2-7; 10 bases are shared with TRBD2. The CDR3 has 16 amino acids. The V gene end was trimmed by 0 bases and the J gene end by 5 bases; junction bases not matched to a gene: 7. CDR1 is SGHAT and CDR2 is FQNNGV in the germline V gene. CDR3 region: CASSLDKWLAGDEQYF. The CDR3 DNA sequence: TGTGCCAGCAGCTTAGATAAGTGGCTAGCGGGAGACGAGCAGTACTTC. Full variable domain (outside the CDR3, taken from reference TRBV11-2 and TRBJ2-7): EAGVAQSPRYKIIEKRQSVAFWCNPISGHATLYWYQQILGQGPKLLIQFQNNGVVDDSQLPKDRFSAERLKGVDSTLKIQPAKLEDSAVYLCASSLDKWLAGDEQYFGPGTRLTVT.

This clone was detected once. The chain joins TRBV20-1 to TRBJ2-5; D is perhaps TRBD2 (6 bases). Per germline, CDR1 DFQATT and CDR2 SNEGSKA (reference sequence). V was shortened by 6 bases and J by 9 bases, with 14 bases between the two germline ends. This CDR3 is 11 amino acids long. The chain's CDR3 is CSAWDSRSQYF. CDR3 in DNA: TGCAGTGCATGGGACTCCCGCTCCCAGTACTTC.

The chain joins TRBV13 to TRBJ1-1, with 7 bases that match TRBD1. V shed 5 bases and J 2 bases; nucleotides not matched to a gene: 14. The CDR3 is 17 residues long. The germline CDR1 and CDR2 sequences are PRHDT and FYEKMQ (reference sequence). DNA of the CDR3: TGTGCCAGCAGCCTCCTTTACAGGGGATCCTCTAACACTGAAGCTTTCTTT. This sequence encodes CASSLLYRGSSNTEAFF. Using reference TRBV13 and TRBJ1-1 for the parts outside the CDR3, the full variable domain is AAGVIQSPRHLIKEKRETATLKCYPIPRHDTVYWYQQGPGQDPQFLISFYEKMQSDKGSIPDRFSAQQFSDYHSELNMSSLELGDSALYFCASSLLYRGSSNTEAFFGQGTRLTVV.

The chain is built from TRBV15 and TRBJ2-5, with 9 positions matching TRBD1. CDR1 and CDR2 (germline): LNHNV, YYDKDF (reference sequence). Trimming took 3 bases from V and 3 from J; bases not matched to a gene: 8. The CDR3 runs to 16 residues. CDR3 nucleotides: TGTGCCACCAGCAGTGGACCTAGACAGGGGGAAGAGACCCAGTACTTC. This sequence encodes CATSSGPRQGEETQYF.

The genes are TRBV28 and TRBJ2-7; D is unclear. In germline, CDR1 is MDHEN, CDR2 SYDVKM. This CDR3 has 17 residues. V shed 0 bases and J shed 2 bases, with 17 bases lying between them. CDR3 nucleotides: TGTGCCAGCAGTTTATGGCATGCCTCCTTTATACCCTACGAGCAGTACTTC. It yields the protein CASSLWHASFIPYEQYF.

A few counts support this clone. The chain carries TRBV10-3 and TRBJ1-2; tentative D call: TRBD1 (5 bases). Trimming took off 4 bases at V and 8 bases at J, with 17 bases between the two ends. The CDR3 length is 14 residues. Germline V gives CDR1 ENHRY, CDR2 SYGVKD. Written as DNA, the CDR3 is TGTGCCATCAGTGGGGGACGAGGGACGGACGGCTACACCTTC. This sequence encodes CAISGGRGTDGYTF.

The gene calls are TRBV29-1 and TRBJ2-5, with 9 bases aligning to TRBD1. This CDR3 contains 14 residues. Germline values: CDR1 SQVTM, CDR2 ANQGSEA. The V and J ends lost 3 bases and 4 bases, in that order; junction bases with no gene match: 6. CDR3 nucleotides: TGCAGCGTTGATGGGACAGGGCGTTTAGAGACCCAGTACTTC. This encodes CSVDGTGRLETQYF.

This clone appeared once. The gene calls are TRBV19 and TRBJ2-1; perhaps D is TRBD1 or TRBD2 (5 bases each). V lost 4 bases, J lost 7 bases, and 14 bases lay in between. In germline, CDR1 is LNHDA, CDR2 SQIVND (reference sequence). This CDR3 has 14 residues. The chain's CDR3 is CASSRGPPGNEQFF. The CDR3 region has the DNA TGTGCCAGTAGTAGGGGACCCCCCGGGAATGAGCAGTTCTTC.

This rearrangement joins TRBV2 to TRBJ1-4; possibly TRBD1 for D (5 bases). The germline gives CDR1 SNHLY, CDR2 FYNNEI. There are 13 residues in the CDR3. Trimming took off 4 bases at V and 5 bases at J, with 8 bases between the two ends. CDR3 loop: CASSGRENEKLFF. The CDR3 DNA is TGTGCCAGCAGTGGCAGGGAAAATGAAAAACTGTTTTTT.

This chain links TRBV18 with TRBJ2-1; D gene uncertain. CDR1 is KGHSH and CDR2 is LQKENI in the germline V gene. The V end was cut by 2 bases, the J end by 6 bases, with 14 bases between. CDR3 length: 15 amino acids. The DNA of the CDR3 is TGTGCCAGCTCACCATCACCCGATGGGCCCAATGAGCAGTTCTTC. This sequence encodes CASSPSPDGPNEQFF.

This chain uses TRBV9 with TRBJ1-2; 8 nucleotides line up with TRBD1. V was clipped by 1 base and J by 8 bases; unmatched bases: 10. The CDR3 loop spans 15 amino acids. The germline V gene encodes CDR1 SGDLS and CDR2 YYNGEE. Here the CDR3 DNA reads TGTGCCAGCAGCGTAAACCGGACAGGGAGTCGCGGCTACACCTTC. This translates into CASSVNRTGSRGYTF. The entire variable domain, with the rest obtained from reference TRBV9 and TRBJ1-2, is as follows: DSGVTQTPKHLITATGQRVTLRCSPRSGDLSVYWYQQSLDQGLQFLIQYYNGEERAKGNILERFSAQQFPDLHSELNLSSLELGDSALYFCASSVNRTGSRGYTFGSGTRLTVV.